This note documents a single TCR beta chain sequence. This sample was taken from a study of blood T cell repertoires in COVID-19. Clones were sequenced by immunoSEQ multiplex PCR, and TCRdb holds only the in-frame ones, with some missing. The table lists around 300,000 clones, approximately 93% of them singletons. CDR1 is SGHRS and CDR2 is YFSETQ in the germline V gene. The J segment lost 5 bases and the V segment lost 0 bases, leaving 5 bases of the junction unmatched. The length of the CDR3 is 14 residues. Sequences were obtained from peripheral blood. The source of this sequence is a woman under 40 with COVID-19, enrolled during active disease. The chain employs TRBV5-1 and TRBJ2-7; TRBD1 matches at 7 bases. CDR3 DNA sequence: TGCGCCAGCAGCTTGGGACAGGGAATTGACGAGCAGTACTTC. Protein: CASSLGQGIDEQYF. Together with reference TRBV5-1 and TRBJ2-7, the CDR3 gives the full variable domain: KAGVTQTPRYLIKTRGQQVTLSCSPISGHRSVSWYQQTPGQGLQFLFEYFSETQRNKGNFPGRFSGRQFSNSRSEMNVSTLELGDSALYLCASSLGQGIDEQYFGPGTRLTVT.